This entry is about one T cell receptor beta chain. Its antigen target is currently unknown. Base qualities are not recorded, but no much larger clone differs from it by a single base. The library was built by means of PCR. Sequencer: Illumina HiSeq 2500. To reduce PCR and sequencing biases, unique molecular identifiers were incorporated into the TCR beta cDNA libraries. Approximately 500,000 cDNA molecules were obtained for every 1 to 10 million input T cells, so each molecule roughly corresponded to one T cell. Patient libraries were prepared and sequenced with the same protocol used for the earlier healthy control dataset. Within a given batch, samples were prepared together, multiplexed and sequenced on the same HiSeq lane. The study's processing was this. MIGEC was used to process the raw barcoded reads, and molecular identifier groups with only a single read were discarded before consensus assembly and CDR3 extraction. Clonotype tables were post-analysed with VDJtools, normalizing diversity by down-sampling all datasets to the smallest sample size. In repertoire overlap clustering, CDR3 amino acid sequences, but not nucleotide sequences, were matched to correct batch-related cross-sample contamination. TCRdb took the public reads, trimmed them with fastp at Q25, ran MiXCR for clone calling and kept in-frame beta chains. All rows with the same CDR3 protein become a single entry with the most common DNA and genes. The V and J calls follow TCRdb's processing rather than the paper's. Across this sample there are approximately 570,000 distinct CDR3 sequences, with roughly 40% seen only once. The top ten clonotypes cover more than 1.5% of the sample.

To demonstrate the VDJtools post-analysis software, TCR beta repertoires were profiled from the peripheral blood of over ten young patients with multiple sclerosis. The multiple sclerosis patients were children and adolescents ranging in age from roughly 6 to 15 years. CDR1 and CDR2 are drawn from the germline V gene: MDHEN, SYDVKM. The CDR3 numbers 13 residues from cysteine through phenylalanine. The kept DNA is CDR3 alone, 39 bases in frame from the first base. Cut back by 2 bases and 7 bases, the V and J ends lie 11 bases apart. The data originate from a study of post-analysis software for immune sequencing data (dated by TCRdb to the mid-2010s). About the investigation overall: Recorded disease courses included relapsing-remitting, secondary progressive and progressive-relapsing multiple sclerosis, with some patients lacking subtype annotation. The patient repertoires were set against eleven to twelve previously published healthy control repertoires from donors whose ages ranged from 6 to 25 years. A subset of samples was prepared in parallel using single-end sample barcoding, then pooled and co-amplified after Illumina adapter ligation. What the work shows at the level of the full study, not this receptor alone: When samples were clustered directly using the F measure, samples prepared in the same batch co-clustered strongly, which prompted a batch-effect correction. Multiple sclerosis patients had significantly lower normalized Chao1 diversity than controls, a result that suggests substantial peripheral T-cell clonal expansion. Significantly higher frequencies in patients than in controls were found for roughly 5 TRBV segments, including TRBV5-6, TRBV5-1 and TRBV20-1. The multiple sclerosis patient group was slightly younger than the control group.

Sequenced material: blood. The V and J segments used are TRBV28 and TRBJ1-2; no D gene is confidently identified. This clonotype was obtained from a girl aged 10-17 years with multiple sclerosis. The CDR3 region reads CASSLKLSGGYTF. The nucleotide sequence is given as TGTGCCAGCAGTTTAAAGCTATCGGGTGGCTACACCTTC.